This T cell receptor beta chain was captured by sequencing in a study of cytomegalovirus exposure and HLA in healthy donors. Primers: 60 Vbeta forward and 13 Jbeta reverse. The protocol was immunoSEQ multiplex PCR, while the TCRdb copy is restricted to in-frame clones and leaves out a portion. Recorded here are under 200,000 clones; the top ten clones represent about 0.81%. There are 11 residues in the CDR3. Germline V gene sequence: CDR1 LNHDA, CDR2 SQIVND (reference sequence). V lost 6 bases and J 4 bases, leaving 3 bases between the germline ends. This TCR was sampled from a woman between 18 and 30 years old in good health and CMV-seropositive. The sequenced sample was PBMCs. J is TRBJ2-2 and V is TRBV19; unclear D gene. The CDR3, as DNA: TGTGCCAGTAGCATCACCGGGGAGCTGTTTTTT. This encodes CASSITGELFF.